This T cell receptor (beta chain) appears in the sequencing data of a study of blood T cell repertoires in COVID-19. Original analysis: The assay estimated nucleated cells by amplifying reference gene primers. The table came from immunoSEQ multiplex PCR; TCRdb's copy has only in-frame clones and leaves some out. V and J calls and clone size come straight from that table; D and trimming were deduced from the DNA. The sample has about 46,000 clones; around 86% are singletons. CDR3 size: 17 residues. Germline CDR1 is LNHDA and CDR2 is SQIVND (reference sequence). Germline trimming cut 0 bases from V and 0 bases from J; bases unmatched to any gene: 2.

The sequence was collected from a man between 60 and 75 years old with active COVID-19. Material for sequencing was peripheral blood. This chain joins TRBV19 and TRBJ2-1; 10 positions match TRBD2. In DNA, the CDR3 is TGTGCCAGTAGTATAGATTCTAGCGGGAGCTCCTACAATGAGCAGTTCTTC. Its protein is CASSIDSSGSSYNEQFF.